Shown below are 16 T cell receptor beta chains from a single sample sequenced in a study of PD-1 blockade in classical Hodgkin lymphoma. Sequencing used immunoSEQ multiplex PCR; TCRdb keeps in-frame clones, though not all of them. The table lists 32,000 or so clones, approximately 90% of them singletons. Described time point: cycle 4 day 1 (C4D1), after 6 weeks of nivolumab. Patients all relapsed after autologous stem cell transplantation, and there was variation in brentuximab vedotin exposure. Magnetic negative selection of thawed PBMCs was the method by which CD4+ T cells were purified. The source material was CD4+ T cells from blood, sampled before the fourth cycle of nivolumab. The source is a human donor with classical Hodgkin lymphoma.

CDR3 coding DNA: TGTGCCAGCAGTTTACCCCAGATCGGGGAGCTGTTTTTT. Residues: CASSLPQIGELFF. The chain carries TRBV27 and TRBJ2-2; no clear D gene. This CDR3 has 13 amino acids. Between the trimmed V and J ends, which lost 2 bases and 7 bases, there was a span of 8 bases. Germline values: CDR1 MNHEY, CDR2 SMNVEV (reference sequence).

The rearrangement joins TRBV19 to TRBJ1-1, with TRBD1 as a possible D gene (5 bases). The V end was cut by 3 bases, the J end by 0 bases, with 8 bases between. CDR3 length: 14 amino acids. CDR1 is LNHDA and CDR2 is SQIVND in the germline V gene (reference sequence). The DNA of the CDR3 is TGTGCCAGTAGTATTGGGACGGTGAACACTGAAGCTTTCTTT. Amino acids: CASSIGTVNTEAFF.

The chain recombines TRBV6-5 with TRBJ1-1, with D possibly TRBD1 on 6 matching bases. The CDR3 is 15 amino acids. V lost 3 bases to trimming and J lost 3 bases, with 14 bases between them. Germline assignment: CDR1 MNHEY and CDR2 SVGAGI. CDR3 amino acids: CASSYYRGRDTEAFF. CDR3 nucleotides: TGTGCCAGCAGTTATTACCGGGGGCGGGACACTGAAGCTTTCTTT.

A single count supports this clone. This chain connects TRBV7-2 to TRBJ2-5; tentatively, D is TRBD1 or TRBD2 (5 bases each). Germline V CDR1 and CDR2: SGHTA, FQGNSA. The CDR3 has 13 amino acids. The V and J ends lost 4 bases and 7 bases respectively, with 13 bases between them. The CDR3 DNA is TGTGCCAGCAGCTCGCCGGGACCGATGACCCAGTACTTC. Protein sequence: CASSSPGPMTQYF.

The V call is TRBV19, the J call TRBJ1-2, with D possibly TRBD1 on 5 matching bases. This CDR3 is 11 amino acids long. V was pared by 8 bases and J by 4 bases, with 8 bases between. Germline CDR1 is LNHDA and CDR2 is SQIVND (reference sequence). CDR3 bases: TGTGCCAGTGGGGACTTCTATGGCTACACCTTC. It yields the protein CASGDFYGYTF.

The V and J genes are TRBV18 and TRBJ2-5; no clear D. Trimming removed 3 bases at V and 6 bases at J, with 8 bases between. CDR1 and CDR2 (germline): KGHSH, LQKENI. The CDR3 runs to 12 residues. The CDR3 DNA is TGTGCCAGCTCACCTTTTCAGCAGACCCAGTACTTC. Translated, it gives CASSPFQQTQYF.

The CDR3: CASGLVFSGSSTDTQYF. The CDR3 DNA reads as TGTGCTAGTGGTTTGGTTTTTAGCGGGTCTAGCACAGATACGCAGTATTTT. This chain joins TRBV12-5 and TRBJ2-3, with 7 bases lining up with TRBD2. V shed 0 bases and J 0 bases; nucleotides not matched to a gene: 6. This CDR3 has 17 residues. Germline V lookup: CDR1 LGHNT, CDR2 FRNRAP.

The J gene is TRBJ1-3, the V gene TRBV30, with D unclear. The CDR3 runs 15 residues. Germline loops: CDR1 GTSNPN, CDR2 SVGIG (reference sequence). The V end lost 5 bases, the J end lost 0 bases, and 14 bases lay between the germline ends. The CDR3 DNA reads TGTGCCTGGGGGATGCGACGTAACTCTGGAAACACCATATATTTT. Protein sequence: CAWGMRRNSGNTIYF. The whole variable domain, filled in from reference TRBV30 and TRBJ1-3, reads SQTIHQWPATLVQPVGSPLSLECTVEGTSNPNLYWYRQAAGRGLQLLFYSVGIGQISSEVPQNLSASRPQDRQFILSSKKLLLSDSGFYLCAWGMRRNSGNTIYFGEGSWLTVV.

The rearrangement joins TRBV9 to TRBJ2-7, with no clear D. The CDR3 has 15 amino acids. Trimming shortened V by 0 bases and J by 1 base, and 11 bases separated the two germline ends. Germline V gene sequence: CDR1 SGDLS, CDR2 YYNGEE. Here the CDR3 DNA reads TGTGCCAGCAGCGTAGGGCACCCACAGTCCTACGAGCAGTACTTC. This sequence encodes CASSVGHPQSYEQYF. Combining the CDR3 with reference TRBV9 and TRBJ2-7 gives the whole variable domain DSGVTQTPKHLITATGQRVTLRCSPRSGDLSVYWYQQSLDQGLQFLIQYYNGEERAKGNILERFSAQQFPDLHSELNLSSLELGDSALYFCASSVGHPQSYEQYFGPGTRLTVT.

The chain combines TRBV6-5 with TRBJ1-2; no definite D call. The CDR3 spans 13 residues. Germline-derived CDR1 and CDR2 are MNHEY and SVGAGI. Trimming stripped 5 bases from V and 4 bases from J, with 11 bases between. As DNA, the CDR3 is TGTGCCAGCAGTCCCCTAGGAGGCTATGGCTACACCTTC. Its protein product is CASSPLGGYGYTF.

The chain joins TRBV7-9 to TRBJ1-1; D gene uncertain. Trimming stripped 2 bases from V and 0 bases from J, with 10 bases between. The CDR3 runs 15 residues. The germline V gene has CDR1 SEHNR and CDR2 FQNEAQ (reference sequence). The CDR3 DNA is TGTGCCAGCAGCTTACGGGGAAACATGAACACTGAAGCTTTCTTT. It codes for CASSLRGNMNTEAFF.

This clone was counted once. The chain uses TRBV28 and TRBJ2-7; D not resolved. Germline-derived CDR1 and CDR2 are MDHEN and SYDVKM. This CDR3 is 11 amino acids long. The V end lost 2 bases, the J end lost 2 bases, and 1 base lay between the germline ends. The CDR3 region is CASSLAYEQYF. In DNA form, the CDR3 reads TGTGCCAGCAGTTTAGCCTACGAGCAGTACTTC.

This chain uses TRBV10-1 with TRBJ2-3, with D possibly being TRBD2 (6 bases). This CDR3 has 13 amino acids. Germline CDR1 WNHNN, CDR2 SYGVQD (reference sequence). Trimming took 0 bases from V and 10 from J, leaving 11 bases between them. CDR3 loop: CASSESEGRSQYF. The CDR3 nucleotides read TGCGCCAGCAGTGAGTCGGAGGGCCGTTCGCAGTATTTT.

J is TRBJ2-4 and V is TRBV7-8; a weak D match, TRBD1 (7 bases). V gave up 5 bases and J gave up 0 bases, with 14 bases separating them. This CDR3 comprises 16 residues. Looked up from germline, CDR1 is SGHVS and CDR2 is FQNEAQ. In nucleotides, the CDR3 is TGTGCCAGCAGCGATTACAGGGGACTAGCCAAAAACATTCAGTACTTC. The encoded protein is CASSDYRGLAKNIQYF.

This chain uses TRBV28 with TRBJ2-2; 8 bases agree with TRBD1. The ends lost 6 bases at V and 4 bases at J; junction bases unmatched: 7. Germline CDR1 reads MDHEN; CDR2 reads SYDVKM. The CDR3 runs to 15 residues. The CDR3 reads CASRAQGAATGELFF. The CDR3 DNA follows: TGTGCCAGCAGAGCCCAGGGGGCGGCCACCGGGGAGCTGTTTTTT.

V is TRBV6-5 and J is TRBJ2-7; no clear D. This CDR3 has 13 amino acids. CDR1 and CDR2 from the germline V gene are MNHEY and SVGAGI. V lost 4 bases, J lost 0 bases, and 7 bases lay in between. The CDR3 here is CASSLGPSYEQYF. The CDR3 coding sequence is TGTGCCAGCAGTTTGGGTCCCTCCTACGAGCAGTACTTC.